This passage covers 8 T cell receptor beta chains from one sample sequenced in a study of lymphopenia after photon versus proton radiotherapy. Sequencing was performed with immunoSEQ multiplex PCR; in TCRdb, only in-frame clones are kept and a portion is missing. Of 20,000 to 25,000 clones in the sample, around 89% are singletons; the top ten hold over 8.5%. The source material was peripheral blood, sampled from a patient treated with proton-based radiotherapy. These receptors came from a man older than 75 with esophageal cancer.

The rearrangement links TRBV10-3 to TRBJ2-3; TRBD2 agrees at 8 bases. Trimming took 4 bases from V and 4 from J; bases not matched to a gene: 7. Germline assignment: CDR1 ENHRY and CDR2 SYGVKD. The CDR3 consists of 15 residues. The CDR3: CAISGGRGAPDTQYF. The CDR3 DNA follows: TGTGCCATCAGTGGGGGGCGGGGGGCCCCAGATACGCAGTATTTT.

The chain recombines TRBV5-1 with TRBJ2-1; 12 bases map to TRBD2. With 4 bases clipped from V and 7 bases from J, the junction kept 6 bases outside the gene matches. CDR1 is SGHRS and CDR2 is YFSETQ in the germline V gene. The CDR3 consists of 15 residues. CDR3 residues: CASSQLTSGSNEQFF. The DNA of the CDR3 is TGCGCCAGCAGCCAACTGACTAGCGGGAGTAATGAGCAGTTCTTC. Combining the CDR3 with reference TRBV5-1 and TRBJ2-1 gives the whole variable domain KAGVTQTPRYLIKTRGQQVTLSCSPISGHRSVSWYQQTPGQGLQFLFEYFSETQRNKGNFPGRFSGRQFSNSRSEMNVSTLELGDSALYLCASSQLTSGSNEQFFGPGTRLTVL.

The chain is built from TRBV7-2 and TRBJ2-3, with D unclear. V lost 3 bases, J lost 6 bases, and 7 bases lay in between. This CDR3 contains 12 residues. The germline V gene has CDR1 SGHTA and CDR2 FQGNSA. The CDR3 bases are TGTGCCAGCAGCTTCGGTTATGATACGCAGTATTTT. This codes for CASSFGYDTQYF. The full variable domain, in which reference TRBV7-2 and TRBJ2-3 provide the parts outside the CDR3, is GAGVSQSPSNKVTEKGKDVELRCDPISGHTALYWYRQSLGQGLEFLIYFQGNSAPDKSGLPSDRFSAERTGGSVSTLTIQRTQQEDSAVYLCASSFGYDTQYFGPGTRLTVL.

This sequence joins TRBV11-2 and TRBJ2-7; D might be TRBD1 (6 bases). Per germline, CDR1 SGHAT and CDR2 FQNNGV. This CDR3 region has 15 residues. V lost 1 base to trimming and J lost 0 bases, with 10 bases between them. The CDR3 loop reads CASSLAGVGSYEQYF. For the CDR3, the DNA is TGTGCCAGCAGCTTAGCAGGGGTCGGCTCCTACGAGCAGTACTTC.

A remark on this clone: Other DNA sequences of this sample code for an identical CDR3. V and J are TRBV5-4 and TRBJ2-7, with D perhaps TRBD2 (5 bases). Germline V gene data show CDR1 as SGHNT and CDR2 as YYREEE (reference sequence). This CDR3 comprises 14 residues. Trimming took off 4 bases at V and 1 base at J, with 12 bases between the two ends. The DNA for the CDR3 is TGTGCCAGCAGCCCGGGCGCGGGTTCCTACGAGCAGTACTTC. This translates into CASSPGAGSYEQYF.

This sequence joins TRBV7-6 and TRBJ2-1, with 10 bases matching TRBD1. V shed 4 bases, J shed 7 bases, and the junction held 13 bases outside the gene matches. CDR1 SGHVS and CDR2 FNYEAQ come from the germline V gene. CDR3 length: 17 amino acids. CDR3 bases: TGTGCCAGCAGCTCCTACACCGGGACAGGGGTTGTTAATGAGCAGTTCTTC. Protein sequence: CASSSYTGTGVVNEQFF.

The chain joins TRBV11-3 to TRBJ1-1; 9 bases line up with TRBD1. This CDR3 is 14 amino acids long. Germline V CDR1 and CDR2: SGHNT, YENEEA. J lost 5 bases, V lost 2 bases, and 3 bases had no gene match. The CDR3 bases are TGTGCCAGCAGCTTATATGGGACAGGGACTGAAGCTTTCTTT. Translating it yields CASSLYGTGTEAFF.

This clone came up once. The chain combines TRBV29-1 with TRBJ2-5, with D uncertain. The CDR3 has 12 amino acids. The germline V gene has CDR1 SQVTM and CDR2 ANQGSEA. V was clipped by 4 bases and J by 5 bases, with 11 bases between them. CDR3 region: CSVASDGETQYF. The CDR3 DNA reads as TGCAGCGTTGCGTCAGACGGGGAGACCCAGTACTTC. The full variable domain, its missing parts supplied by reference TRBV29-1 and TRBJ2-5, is SAVISQKPSRDICQRGTSLTIQCQVDSQVTMMFWYRQQPGQSLTLIATANQGSEATYESGFVIDKFPISRPNLTFSTLTVSNMSPEDSSIYLCSVASDGETQYFGPGTRLLVL.